These 3 T cell receptor beta chains came from one sample sequenced in a study of metastatic and nonmetastatic thyroid tumors. TCRdb used MiXCR to call clones anew from the PCR reads. Of about 27,000 clones in the sample, about 15% were seen once. Patients were all untreated before their thyroid surgery. Sequenced: blood. These receptors came from a male donor with papillary thyroid cancer or a benign thyroid nodule (not recorded which). Some clones in this sample may be carry-over from other donors' samples.

This clone was detected a few times. This chain links TRBV10-3 with TRBJ2-3, with 9 bases aligning to TRBD2. The CDR3 spans 13 residues. Germline CDR1 is ENHRY and CDR2 is SYGVKD. In DNA form, the CDR3 reads TGTGAAATCAGTGCGGGGGGGACCGATACGCAGTATTTT. It is translated as CEISAGGTDTQYF.

This clone was detected many times. The genes are TRBV28 and TRBJ2-5; 10 bases align to TRBD1. Germline V gene data show CDR1 as MDHEN and CDR2 as SYDVKM. Trimming at V came to 7 bases and at J to 2 bases, leaving 10 bases not matched to a gene. CDR3 length: 16 residues. This CDR3 reads CASTLWAGQGQETQYF. In nucleotides, the CDR3 is TGTGCCAGCACCCTCTGGGCGGGACAGGGGCAAGAGACCCAGTACTTC.

This clone ranks as medium-sized. J is TRBJ2-1 and V is TRBV11-3; D is perhaps TRBD1 (6 bases). Trimming took off 8 bases at V and 8 bases at J, with 16 bases between the two ends. The CDR3 has 13 residues. Germline V gene data show CDR1 as SGHNT and CDR2 as YENEEA. This chain's CDR3 is CASRQDLTYEQFF. Written as DNA, the CDR3 is TGTGCCAGCCGACAGGATCTAACGTATGAGCAGTTCTTC.